This T cell receptor (beta chain) was retrieved from a study of OX40 agonist ivuxolimab in advanced cancers. General study results and limits: Fewer expanded clones were found on average in CD4+ than in CD8+ T cells. Low normalized T-cell clonal expansion also characterized some of the nonresponders. Partial responders at 0.1-3.0 mg/kg had among the lowest clonal expansion. At 0.1 to 3.0 mg/kg and by week 6, clonal expansion occurred in CD4+ and CD8+ blood T cells.

Data came from immunoSEQ multiplex PCR; TCRdb stores just in-frame clones and leaves some out. The data hold 55,000 to 85,000 clones, with around 86% observed a single time. On this clone itself: As yet, its antigen is unknown.

V lost 0 bases, J lost 3 bases, and 4 bases stayed unmatched. Germline CDR1 LGHNA, CDR2 YSLEER. The CDR3 totals 16 residues. Sequencing was performed on CD4+ or CD8+ T cells sorted from blood, taken in a trial of the OX40 agonist ivuxolimab. This TCR was recovered from an adult with an advanced solid tumor such as melanoma, head and neck, liver or kidney cancer. The V gene is TRBV4-3, the J gene TRBJ2-2; TRBD2 aligns across 7 bases. CDR3 DNA: TGCGCCAGCAGCCAAGATCACGGGGGGTACACCGGGGAGCTGTTTTTT. This sequence encodes CASSQDHGGYTGELFF.